Presented here are 18 T cell receptor beta chains from one specimen sequenced in a study of shared clonotypes between healthy human individuals (dated by TCRdb to 2020 to 2021). The library was produced with the immunoSEQ multiplex PCR assay. TCRdb's version of the immuneACCESS table is confined to in-frame rearrangements and falls short of the full clone set. An unresolved V gene accounts for under half of the shortfall where checked; the remainder is of unknown origin. In this sample the table shows 1.5 million to 2.5 million clones, over 85% of which occur a single time. The top ten hold approximately 1% of the sample. CD8 naive samples were CD45RO-negative cells positively selected for CCR7, giving a CD45RA+CCR7+ population that excluded TemRA cells. What was sequenced was naive CD8+ T cells sorted from blood. What this sample's cell subset or site label stands for: CD45RA+CCR7+. All receptors come from a man between 18 and 29 years old in good health.

This clone was counted once. This chain links TRBV19 with TRBJ2-7, with D perhaps matching TRBD1 (6 bases). The CDR3 is 22 amino acids. Trimming took 5 bases from V and 0 from J, leaving 35 bases between them. Germline CDR1 LNHDA, CDR2 SQIVND (reference sequence). CDR3 residues: CASSGQGLGVQDVMERSYEQYF. The CDR3 nucleotides are TGTGCCAGTAGTGGTCAGGGGCTGGGTGTACAGGATGTAATGGAGCGCTCCTACGAGCAGTACTTC.

The chain combines TRBV7-9 with TRBJ2-3, with TRBD1 matching 9 bases. Germline V gene lookup returns CDR1 SEHNR and CDR2 FQNEAQ (reference sequence). The CDR3 totals 17 residues. V lost 6 bases to trimming and J lost 5 bases; unmatched junction nucleotides: 15. CDR3 region: CASSNAPGTGLLDTQYF. The CDR3 DNA sequence: TGTGCCAGCAGTAACGCCCCCGGGACAGGGTTGTTAGATACGCAGTATTTT.

In DNA, the CDR3 is TGTGCCAGCACCGCGGGACCCAACCCCTTAGATACGCAGTATTTT. This translates into CASTAGPNPLDTQYF. The chain is built from TRBV11-2 and TRBJ2-3, with D possibly TRBD2 on 6 matching bases. Trimming cost V 7 bases and J 5 bases, with 19 bases left between them. The CDR3 is 15 residues long. Germline-derived CDR1 and CDR2 are SGHAT and FQNNGV.

This chain joins TRBV29-1 and TRBJ2-5, with D perhaps TRBD2 (7 bases). Looked up from germline, CDR1 is SQVTM and CDR2 is ANQGSEA. The CDR3 covers 15 residues. The V and J ends lost 3 bases and 4 bases respectively, with 18 bases between them. The CDR3 bases are TGCAGCGTTGAGGGGGGGCGGCAGGGAGGAGAGACCCAGTACTTC. Protein: CSVEGGRQGGETQYF.

The rearrangement uses TRBV27 and TRBJ2-7; D is perhaps TRBD2 (6 bases). Germline CDR1 MNHEY, CDR2 SMNVEV (reference sequence). The CDR3 is 13 residues long. V lost 0 bases and J 9 bases, leaving 12 bases between the germline ends. The CDR3 is CASSLSTRDLQYF. The CDR3, as DNA: TGTGCCAGCAGTTTATCAACTCGGGACTTGCAGTACTTC.

This chain connects TRBV4-1 to TRBJ2-5, with D possibly matching TRBD1 (6 bases). The CDR3 extends over 17 amino acids. V was shortened by 1 base and J by 4 bases, with 19 bases between the two germline ends. Germline V gene lookup returns CDR1 MGHRA and CDR2 YSYEKL. The chain's CDR3 is CASSQVLAGVRPETQYF. The CDR3 nucleotides read TGCGCCAGCAGCCAAGTATTGGCAGGGGTCCGGCCAGAGACCCAGTACTTC.

Only one count was recorded for this clone. The V and J genes are TRBV4-1 and TRBJ2-2; 11 positions match TRBD1. The germline V gene encodes CDR1 MGHRA and CDR2 YSYEKL. Trimming removed 5 bases from V and 5 bases from J; junction bases left unmatched: 4. The length of the CDR3 is 15 residues. The CDR3 DNA reads as TGCGCCAGCAGCTCGGACAGGGGGCAAACCGGGGAGCTGTTTTTT. The encoded protein is CASSSDRGQTGELFF.

This clone was picked up one time. The rearrangement links TRBV14 to TRBJ2-1; a weak D match, TRBD2 (6 bases). With 4 bases removed from V and 10 bases from J, the gap between germline ends came to 11 bases. CDR1 SGHDN and CDR2 FVKESK come from the germline V gene. The CDR3 runs to 12 residues. CDR3 sequence reads: CASSPSRGEQFF. Here the CDR3 DNA reads TGTGCCAGCAGCCCCAGTCGGGGGGAGCAGTTCTTC.

J is TRBJ2-3 and V is TRBV9; no clear D. With 3 bases removed from V and 6 bases from J, the gap between germline ends came to 11 bases. This CDR3 region has 13 residues. Germline assignment: CDR1 SGDLS and CDR2 YYNGEE. DNA of the CDR3: TGTGCCAGCAGCGCCCCACCGGATGATACGCAGTATTTT. Its protein product is CASSAPPDDTQYF.

The chain couples TRBV6-5 to TRBJ1-4; D is possibly TRBD1 (5 bases). Per the germline V gene, CDR1 is MNHEY and CDR2 is SVGAGI. Between the trimmed V and J ends, which lost 5 bases and 7 bases, there was a span of 8 bases. The CDR3 is 12 amino acids. The CDR3 DNA follows: TGTGCCAGCAGTCCTGGGGCTGAAAAACTGTTTTTT. Translated: CASSPGAEKLFF.

The rearrangement joins TRBV4-3 to TRBJ2-7, with 9 positions matching TRBD1. Germline CDR1 is LGHNA and CDR2 is YSLEER. The CDR3 runs 17 residues. V was pared by 0 bases and J by 2 bases, with 8 bases of the junction left unmatched. The CDR3: CASSQEAPGQGAYEQYF. DNA for the CDR3: TGCGCCAGCAGCCAAGAGGCCCCGGGACAGGGAGCCTACGAGCAGTACTTC.

The chain employs TRBV19 and TRBJ2-1, with D maybe TRBD2 (6 bases). V lost 6 bases and J lost 6, with 9 bases in between. The CDR3 has 12 amino acids. Germline V gives CDR1 LNHDA, CDR2 SQIVND (reference sequence). CDR3 nucleotides: TGTGCCAGTAGGGAGGGTTTCAATGAGCAGTTCTTC. The encoded protein is CASREGFNEQFF.

The V and J genes are TRBV7-8 and TRBJ2-1; D not resolved. V was shortened by 4 bases and J by 4 bases, with 11 bases between the two germline ends. This CDR3 spans 14 amino acids. Germline CDR1 is SGHVS and CDR2 is FQNEAQ. For the CDR3, the DNA is TGTGCCAGCAGCTCCCCCTGGGTATACAATGAGCAGTTCTTC. Protein product: CASSSPWVYNEQFF.

In DNA, the CDR3 is TGTGCCAGCAGCCAGGACAGCAGCGAGCAGTACTTC. Translating gives CASSQDSSEQYF. The chain uses TRBV5-5 and TRBJ2-7; a weak D match, TRBD1 (6 bases). In germline, CDR1 is SGHKS, CDR2 YYEKEE (reference sequence). CDR3 length: 12 amino acids. Trimming took off 4 bases at V and 6 bases at J, with 11 bases between the two ends.

J is TRBJ1-6 and V is TRBV28; D call uncertain. The CDR3 sequence is 13 residues long. V was trimmed by 3 bases and J by 12 bases, leaving 12 bases between them. Germline V gene sequence: CDR1 MDHEN, CDR2 SYDVKM. CDR3 nucleotides: TGTGCCAGCAGTTTCGGAGACATTAGACCCCTCCACTTT. Protein product: CASSFGDIRPLHF.

The chain carries TRBV2 and TRBJ2-1, with 7 positions matching TRBD2. V dropped 7 bases and J dropped 8; count of bases not matched to a gene: 5. This CDR3 has 12 residues. CDR1 SNHLY and CDR2 FYNNEI come from the germline V gene. The CDR3: CASTDSGYEQFF. In DNA, the CDR3 is TGTGCCAGCACCGATAGCGGGTATGAGCAGTTCTTC.

V usage is TRBV5-6 and J usage is TRBJ2-1; 13 bases are shared with TRBD2. This CDR3 spans 16 amino acids. Germline V gives CDR1 SGHDT, CDR2 YYEEEE. V dropped 0 bases and J dropped 6; count of bases not matched to a gene: 3. This CDR3 reads CASSLELAGGPNEQFF. The CDR3 DNA reads as TGTGCCAGCAGCTTGGAACTAGCGGGAGGGCCCAATGAGCAGTTCTTC.

A note on this clone: This sample also contains other DNA sequences that code for the same CDR3. The J gene is TRBJ2-1, the V gene TRBV10-3; no definite D call. The V gene lost 0 bases and the J gene lost 4 bases, with 4 bases spanning the gap. CDR1 and CDR2 (germline): ENHRY, SYGVKD. This CDR3 contains 13 residues. CDR3 coding DNA: TGTGCCATCAGTGAGTCGGGGTACAATGAGCAGTTCTTC. Translated, it gives CAISESGYNEQFF.